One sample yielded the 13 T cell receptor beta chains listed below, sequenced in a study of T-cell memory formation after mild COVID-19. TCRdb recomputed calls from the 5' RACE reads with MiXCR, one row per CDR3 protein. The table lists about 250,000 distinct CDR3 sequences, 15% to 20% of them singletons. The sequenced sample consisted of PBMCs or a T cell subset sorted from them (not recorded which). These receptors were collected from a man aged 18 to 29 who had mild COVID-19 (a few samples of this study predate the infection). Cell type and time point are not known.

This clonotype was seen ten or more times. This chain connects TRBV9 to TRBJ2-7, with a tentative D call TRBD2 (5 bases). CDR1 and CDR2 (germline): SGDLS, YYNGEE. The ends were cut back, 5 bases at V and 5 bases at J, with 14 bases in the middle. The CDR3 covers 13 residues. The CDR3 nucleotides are TGTGCCAGCAGTGCGGGCAGTGGGGACGAGCAGTACTTC. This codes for CASSAGSGDEQYF. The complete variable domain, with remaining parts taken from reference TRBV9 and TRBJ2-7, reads DSGVTQTPKHLITATGQRVTLRCSPRSGDLSVYWYQQSLDQGLQFLIQYYNGEERAKGNILERFSAQQFPDLHSELNLSSLELGDSALYFCASSAGSGDEQYFGPGTRLTVT.

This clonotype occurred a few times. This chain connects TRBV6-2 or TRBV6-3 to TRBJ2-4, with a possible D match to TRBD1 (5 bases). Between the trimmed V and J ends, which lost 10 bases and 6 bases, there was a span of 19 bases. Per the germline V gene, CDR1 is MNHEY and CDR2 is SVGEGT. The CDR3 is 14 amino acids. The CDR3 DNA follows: TGTGCCACCCTCCTTGGCAGGGTAGGAAACATTCAGTACTTC. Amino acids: CATLLGRVGNIQYF.

The CDR3 spells CASSYLATPNMNTEAFF. In DNA form, the CDR3 reads TGTGCCAGCAGTTACTTGGCGACTCCTAACATGAACACTGAAGCTTTCTTT. The chain combines TRBV6-6 with TRBJ1-1; D is unclear. This CDR3 is built from 17 residues. Between the trimmed V and J ends, which lost 1 base and 0 bases, there was a span of 15 bases. CDR1 is MNHNY, CDR2 SVGAGI, per germline (reference sequence).

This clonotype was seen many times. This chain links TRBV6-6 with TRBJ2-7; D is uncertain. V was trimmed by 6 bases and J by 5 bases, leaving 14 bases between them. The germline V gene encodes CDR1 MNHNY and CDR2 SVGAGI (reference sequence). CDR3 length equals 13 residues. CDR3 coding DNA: TGTGCCAGCAGCCCACAGAGAAAGGACGAGCAGTACTTC. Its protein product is CASSPQRKDEQYF.

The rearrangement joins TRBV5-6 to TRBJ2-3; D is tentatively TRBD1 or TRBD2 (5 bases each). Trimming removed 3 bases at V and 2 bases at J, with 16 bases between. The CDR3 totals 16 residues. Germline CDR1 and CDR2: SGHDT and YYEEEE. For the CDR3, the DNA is TGTGCCAGCAGCTGGGAGAGGCACGGGGCCACAGATACGCAGTATTTT. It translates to CASSWERHGATDTQYF.

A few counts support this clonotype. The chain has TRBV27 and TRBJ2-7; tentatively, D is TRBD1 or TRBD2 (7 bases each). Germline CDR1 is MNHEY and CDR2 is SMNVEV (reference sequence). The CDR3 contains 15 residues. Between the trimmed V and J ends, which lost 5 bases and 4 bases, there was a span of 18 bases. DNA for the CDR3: TGTGCCAGCAGTCCGTCGACAGGGAGGGTTTACGAGCAGTACTTC. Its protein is CASSPSTGRVYEQYF.

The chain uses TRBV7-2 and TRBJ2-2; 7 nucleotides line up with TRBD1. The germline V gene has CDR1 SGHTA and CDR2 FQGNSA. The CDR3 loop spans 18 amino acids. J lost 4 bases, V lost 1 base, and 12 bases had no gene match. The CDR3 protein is CASSLVMVGTDFTGELFF. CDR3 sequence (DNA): TGTGCCAGCAGCTTAGTAATGGTGGGGACAGACTTCACCGGGGAGCTGTTTTTT. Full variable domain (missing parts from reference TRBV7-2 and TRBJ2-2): GAGVSQSPSNKVTEKGKDVELRCDPISGHTALYWYRQSLGQGLEFLIYFQGNSAPDKSGLPSDRFSAERTGGSVSTLTIQRTQQEDSAVYLCASSLVMVGTDFTGELFFGEGSRLTVL.

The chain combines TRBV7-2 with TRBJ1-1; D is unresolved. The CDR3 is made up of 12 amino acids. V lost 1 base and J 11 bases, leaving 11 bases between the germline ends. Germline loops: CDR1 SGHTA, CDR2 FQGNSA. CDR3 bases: TGTGCCAGCAGCTTAGGGAGGGTCCAGGCTTTCTTT. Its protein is CASSLGRVQAFF.

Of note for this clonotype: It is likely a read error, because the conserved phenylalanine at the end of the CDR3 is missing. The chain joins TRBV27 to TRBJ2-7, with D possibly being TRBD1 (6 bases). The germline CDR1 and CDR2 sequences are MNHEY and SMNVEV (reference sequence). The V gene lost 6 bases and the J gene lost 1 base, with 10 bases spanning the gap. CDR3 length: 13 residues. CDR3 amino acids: CASRSTGSYEQYL. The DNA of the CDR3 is TGTGCCAGCAGGTCGACAGGTTCCTACGAGCAGTACTTA.

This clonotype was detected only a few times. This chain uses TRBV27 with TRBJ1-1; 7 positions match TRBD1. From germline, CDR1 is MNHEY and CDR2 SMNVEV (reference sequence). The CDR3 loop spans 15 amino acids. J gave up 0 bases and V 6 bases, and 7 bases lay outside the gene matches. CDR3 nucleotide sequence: TGTGCCAGCAGCCTGACAGGGACCCTGAACACTGAAGCTTTCTTT. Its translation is CASSLTGTLNTEAFF.

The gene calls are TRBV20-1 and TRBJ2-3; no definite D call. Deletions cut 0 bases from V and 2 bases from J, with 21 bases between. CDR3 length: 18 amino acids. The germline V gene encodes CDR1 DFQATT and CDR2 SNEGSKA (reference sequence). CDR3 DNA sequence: TGCAGTGCTAGAGACCCCCAATTTATAGGCGCGGACACAGATACGCAGTATTTT. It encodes CSARDPQFIGADTDTQYF.

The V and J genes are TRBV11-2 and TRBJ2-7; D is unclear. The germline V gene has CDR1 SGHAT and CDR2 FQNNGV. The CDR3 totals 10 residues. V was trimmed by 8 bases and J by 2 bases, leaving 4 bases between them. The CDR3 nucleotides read TGTGCCAGCGGGGCCTACGAGCAGTACTTC. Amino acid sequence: CASGAYEQYF.

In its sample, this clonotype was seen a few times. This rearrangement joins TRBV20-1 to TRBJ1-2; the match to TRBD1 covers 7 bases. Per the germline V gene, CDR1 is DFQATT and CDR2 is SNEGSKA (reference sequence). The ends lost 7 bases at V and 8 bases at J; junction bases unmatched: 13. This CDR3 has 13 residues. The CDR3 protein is CSVPPRQGGGYTF. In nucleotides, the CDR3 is TGCAGTGTACCCCCCAGACAGGGTGGCGGCTACACCTTC.